This entry features one T cell receptor (beta chain) sequence. This sample was included in a study of control samples from healthy donors and cancer patients. Data came from immunoSEQ multiplex PCR; TCRdb stores just in-frame clones and leaves some out. Found here are roughly 150,000 clones, roughly 93% of them singletons; the top ten hold 5.8%. The CDR3 has 15 amino acids. The germline CDR1 and CDR2 sequences are SQVTM and ANQGSEA. V lost 0 bases to trimming and J lost 3 bases; unmatched junction nucleotides: 6. The sequence derives from a man younger than 30 in good health. The chain joins TRBV29-1 to TRBJ2-7; 9 positions match TRBD2. The sample taken for sequencing was blood. The CDR3 sequence: CSVEDRREGRYEQYF. CDR3 nucleotides: TGCAGCGTTGAAGATAGGCGGGAGGGCCGCTACGAGCAGTACTTC.